The clone carrying this TCR beta chain was seen only once. Its antigen remains unidentified. This specimen belongs to a study of shared clonotypes between healthy human individuals. Study context: A couple of women and a few men aged 18 to 49 made up the donors. CD4 naive and CD4 memory each took three plates per donor, while CD8 naive took two and CD8 memory one.

Findings and limits, study-wide: The study found lower generation probabilities in non-shared clonotypes than in those shared by all four donors.

Clones were sequenced by immunoSEQ multiplex PCR, and TCRdb holds only the in-frame ones, with some missing. In the table there are millions of clones, about 95% of which are singletons. Positive CCR7 selection of CD45RO-negative cells yielded the naive CD8 cells, and terminally differentiated effector memory CD45RA+ cells were excluded. The CDR3 is 14 residues long. V lost 6 bases and J lost 4; bases outside the gene matches: 8. Germline V CDR1 and CDR2: MNHNY, SVGAGI (reference sequence). The sequenced sample was naive CD8+ T cells sorted from blood. The receptor was isolated from a man aged 18 to 30 in good health. The J gene is TRBJ2-5, the V gene TRBV6-6; 7 bases fit TRBD2. CDR3 DNA: TGTGCCAGCAGCCCGAGCGGGGCCCCAGAGACCCAGTACTTC. It is translated as CASSPSGAPETQYF.